These 20 T cell receptor beta chains were all obtained from the same sample, sequenced in a study of spatial heterogeneity in lung cancer. Study-level results: How many expanded intratumoral alpha and beta TCRs were present tracked the tumor mutation count, which was a count of nonsynonymous mutations.

These receptors are not linked to any known antigen. As for time point: sample taken at primary tumor resection. TCRdb called the 5' RACE reads again in MiXCR, with one record for every CDR3 protein. This table has 5,700 or so distinct CDR3 sequences, roughly a quarter appearing once. The source was lung tumor tissue, collected at surgery. These receptors were taken from a male donor with early-stage non-small cell lung cancer.

The chain links TRBV18 to TRBJ2-3; no reliable D call. V lost 0 bases to trimming and J lost 5 bases, with 6 bases between them. Germline loops: CDR1 KGHSH, CDR2 LQKENI. CDR3 length equals 13 residues. CDR3: CASSPPVGDTQYF. As DNA, the CDR3 is TGTGCCAGCTCACCACCGGTTGGAGATACGCAGTATTTT.

By share of the sample, this clonotype is medium-sized (0.01 to 0.1%). The V gene is TRBV6-2 or TRBV6-3, the J gene TRBJ2-1; the D call may be TRBD1 or TRBD2 (5 bases each). The germline V and J ends were trimmed by 7 bases and 2 bases, with 12 bases remaining between them. Germline CDR1 reads MNHEY; CDR2 reads SVGEGT. The CDR3 sequence is 14 residues long. The CDR3 reads CASTRDGAYNEQFF. DNA of the CDR3: TGTGCCAGCACCCGGGACGGTGCCTACAATGAGCAGTTCTTC.

This clonotype was observed a few times. The J gene is TRBJ2-5, the V gene TRBV6-2 or TRBV6-3; 7 bases map to TRBD1. CDR3 length: 14 amino acids. With V trimmed by 1 base and J by 5 bases, 4 bases remained unmatched. Per germline, CDR1 MNHEY and CDR2 SVGEGT. Here the CDR3 reads CASSYFDRVETQYF. The CDR3 bases are TGTGCCAGCAGTTACTTTGACAGGGTTGAGACCCAGTACTTC.

This chain uses TRBV6-1 with TRBJ2-4, with 7 bases aligning to TRBD1. Germline CDR1 reads MNHNS; CDR2 reads SASEGT. The CDR3 contains 15 residues. The J segment lost 1 base and the V segment lost 4 bases, leaving 4 bases of the junction unmatched. Here the CDR3 reads CASSGQGRAKNIQYF. In DNA, the CDR3 is TGTGCCAGCAGTGGACAGGGACGCGCCAAAAACATTCAGTACTTC.

This clonotype came up many times. One end of the junction does not line up with germline, which may come from a read error. V gene TRBV12-3 or TRBV12-4 combines with J gene TRBJ1-1, with 7 bases fitting TRBD1. This CDR3 has 17 residues. The CDR3 nucleotides read TGTGTCAGCAGGGTAAGGGACAGTCTCCCCATGAACACTGAAGCTTTCTTT. It translates to CVSRVRDSLPMNTEAFF.

The chain couples TRBV27 to TRBJ2-2, with D possibly matching TRBD1 (5 bases). CDR3 length: 14 residues. V dropped 4 bases and J dropped 6 bases, with 12 bases sitting between them. Germline V lookup: CDR1 MNHEY, CDR2 SMNVEV (reference sequence). The CDR3 loop reads CASSSHEGAGELFF. The CDR3 DNA reads as TGTGCCAGCAGTTCCCACGAAGGGGCCGGGGAGCTGTTTTTT.

The chain joins TRBV12-2 to TRBJ2-1; TRBD2 reflects the table's D call only, with no check against the DNA. TRBV12-2 is given as a pseudogene. The CDR3 sequence is 17 residues long. The DNA of the CDR3 is TGTGCAAGTCGCTTAGCGCATGGTAGCGGGTGGGACAATGAGCAGTTCTTC. Translating gives CASRLAHGSGWDNEQFF.

This clonotype was recorded at least ten times. The chain has TRBV2 and TRBJ1-1, with D uncertain. The V gene lost 6 bases and the J gene lost 0 bases, with 14 bases spanning the gap. The CDR3 covers 15 residues. Looked up from germline, CDR1 is SNHLY and CDR2 is FYNNEI. CDR3 nucleotides: TGTGCCAGCAGCCGTGAGGGAGTGCTGAACACTGAAGCTTTCTTT. Its translation is CASSREGVLNTEAFF.

Relative to its sample, this clonotype is medium-sized. This rearrangement joins TRBV5-1 to TRBJ2-7, with D uncertain. Germline CDR1 is SGHRS and CDR2 is YFSETQ. Trimming shortened V by 0 bases and J by 3 bases, and 4 bases separated the two germline ends. This CDR3 comprises 12 residues. CDR3: CASSLGYYEQYF. DNA for the CDR3: TGCGCCAGCAGCTTGGGGTACTACGAGCAGTACTTC.

The V call is TRBV29-1, the J call TRBJ2-1; the match to TRBD2 covers 7 bases. Germline lookup yields CDR1 SQVTM and CDR2 ANQGSEA. The CDR3 loop spans 14 amino acids. Trimming cost V 4 bases and J 7 bases; bases outside gene matches: 10. The CDR3 sequence: CSVGRREKVNEQFF. CDR3 DNA sequence: TGCAGCGTTGGCCGGCGGGAGAAGGTGAATGAGCAGTTCTTC.

The chain employs TRBV29-1 and TRBJ2-7, with D uncertain. From germline, CDR1 is SQVTM and CDR2 ANQGSEA. V gave up 4 bases and J gave up 7 bases, with 11 bases separating them. The CDR3 length is 11 residues. CDR3: CSVASPGEQYF. The CDR3 DNA follows: TGCAGCGTTGCCTCCCCCGGGGAGCAGTACTTC.

This clonotype was counted many times. The chain links TRBV7-2 to TRBJ1-4; no reliable D call. Per the germline V gene, CDR1 is SGHTA and CDR2 is FQGNSA. The CDR3 has 14 residues. Trimming removed 1 base from V and 7 bases from J, with 10 bases in between. The CDR3: CASSLDWGGEKLFF. The DNA of the CDR3 is TGTGCCAGCAGCTTAGATTGGGGTGGTGAAAAACTGTTTTTT. The complete variable domain, with remaining parts taken from reference TRBV7-2 and TRBJ1-4, reads GAGVSQSPSNKVTEKGKDVELRCDPISGHTALYWYRQSLGQGLEFLIYFQGNSAPDKSGLPSDRFSAERTGGSVSTLTIQRTQQEDSAVYLCASSLDWGGEKLFFGSGTQLSVL.

This chain joins TRBV20-1 and TRBJ2-5, with 7 bases fitting TRBD1. Germline values: CDR1 DFQATT, CDR2 SNEGSKA (reference sequence). The CDR3 sequence is 13 residues long. V lost 3 bases and J lost 7; bases outside the gene matches: 8. The CDR3 sequence is CSARGQRPRTQYF. In nucleotides, the CDR3 is TGCAGTGCTAGGGGACAGCGCCCTCGGACCCAGTACTTC.

J is TRBJ1-1 and V is TRBV5-4, with TRBD1 matching 8 bases. The V and J ends lost 3 bases and 0 bases, in that order; junction bases with no gene match: 4. CDR3 length: 15 amino acids. Germline V gene lookup returns CDR1 SGHNT and CDR2 YYREEE (reference sequence). The CDR3 loop is CASSSGQGMNTEAFF. The CDR3 DNA follows: TGTGCCAGCAGCTCCGGACAGGGTATGAACACTGAAGCTTTCTTT.

This clonotype is medium-sized (0.01 to 0.1%) within its sample. The V call is TRBV20-1, the J call TRBJ1-1; D remains unclear. The CDR3 is 11 amino acids. The V and J ends lost 5 bases and 3 bases respectively, with 7 bases between them. CDR1 DFQATT and CDR2 SNEGSKA come from the germline V gene (reference sequence). CDR3 protein: CSARIYTEAFF. CDR3 DNA sequence: TGCAGTGCTCGGATTTACACTGAAGCTTTCTTT.

The V gene is TRBV24-1, the J gene TRBJ2-7, with 9 bases lining up with TRBD1. Germline V gene sequence: CDR1 KGHDR, CDR2 SFDVKD. This CDR3 contains 14 residues. Germline trimming cut 2 bases from V and 5 bases from J; bases unmatched to any gene: 3. The CDR3 spells CATSDWGQGDEQYF. For the CDR3, the DNA is TGTGCCACCAGTGATTGGGGACAGGGTGACGAGCAGTACTTC.

Relative to its sample, this clonotype is medium-sized (0.01 to 0.1%). The chain is built from TRBV12-3 or TRBV12-4 and TRBJ2-2, with D tentatively TRBD2 (6 bases). The CDR3 is made up of 17 amino acids. V shed 3 bases and J shed 2 bases, with 16 bases lying between them. For the CDR3, the DNA is TGTGCCAGCAGTTTCCATACCGGGACTCGCAACACCGGGGAGCTGTTTTTT. As protein: CASSFHTGTRNTGELFF.

This clonotype was seen a single time. The CDR3 DNA sequence: TGCAGTGCTAGTCCGACGACTAGTACCACAGATACGCAGTATTTT. Translated: CSASPTTSTTDTQYF. The J gene is TRBJ2-3, the V gene TRBV20-1; maybe TRBD2 (6 bases). The V gene lost 3 bases and the J gene lost 2 bases, with 15 bases spanning the gap. Germline V gene lookup returns CDR1 DFQATT and CDR2 SNEGSKA (reference sequence). The CDR3 has 15 residues.

This clonotype was counted ten times or more. The chain carries TRBV4-1 and TRBJ2-2, with 14 bases lining up with TRBD2. J gave up 10 bases and V 4 bases, and 8 bases lay outside the gene matches. Per the germline V gene, CDR1 is MGHRA and CDR2 is YSYEKL. The length of the CDR3 is 16 residues. The CDR3 coding sequence is TGCGCCAGCAGCCGAGGACTAGCGGGAGGAGAGGAGGAGCTGTTTTTT. Its protein is CASSRGLAGGEEELFF.

This clonotype was detected many times. V usage is TRBV7-8 and J usage is TRBJ2-7; D is unclear. The CDR3 runs 16 residues. Germline V gene lookup returns CDR1 SGHVS and CDR2 FQNEAQ. The V end was cut by 1 base, the J end by 0 bases, with 13 bases between. CDR3 in DNA: TGTGCCAGCAGCTTAGGGCCCAGGTCCAGCTCCTACGAGCAGTACTTC. It is translated as CASSLGPRSSSYEQYF.